These 10 T cell receptor beta chains came from one sample sequenced in a study of response to subunit inactivated influenza vaccine. TCRdb reprocessed the RT-PCR reads with MiXCR, giving one entry per CDR3 protein. Among about 500,000 distinct CDR3 sequences listed, 10% to 15% were seen once. The starting material was PBMCs from blood, obtained 45 days after vaccination. These receptors were collected from a man aged 50 or older who received an inactivated influenza vaccine.

This clonotype has more than one count but fewer than ten. This chain connects TRBV10-3 to TRBJ2-1; 9 positions match TRBD1. Germline V CDR1 and CDR2: ENHRY, SYGVKD. V lost 6 bases to trimming and J lost 4 bases; unmatched junction nucleotides: 7. This CDR3 has 15 amino acids. CDR3 region: CAIRPGTGLYNEQFF. The CDR3 coding sequence is TGTGCCATCAGGCCCGGGACAGGGTTATACAATGAGCAGTTCTTC.

This clonotype was seen ten or more times. The chain carries TRBV4-3 and TRBJ2-2, with TRBD1 matching 9 bases. Germline trimming cut 0 bases from V and 4 bases from J; bases unmatched to any gene: 9. Looked up from germline, CDR1 is LGHNA and CDR2 is YSLEER. The CDR3 has 18 amino acids. CDR3 coding DNA: TGCGCCAGCAGCCAAGATTGGGGGACAGGGAAGATCACCGGGGAGCTGTTTTTT. Encoded protein: CASSQDWGTGKITGELFF.

This clonotype was recorded many times. This rearrangement joins TRBV6-5 to TRBJ2-1; 10 bases map to TRBD2. The CDR3 has 15 residues. CDR1 is MNHEY and CDR2 is SVGAGI in the germline V gene. Trimming removed 3 bases from V and 1 base from J; junction bases left unmatched: 0. CDR3: CASSYSGGSYNEQFF. The CDR3 DNA reads TGTGCCAGCAGTTATAGCGGGGGGTCCTACAATGAGCAGTTCTTC.

This clonotype was detected only a few times. The chain couples TRBV15 to TRBJ2-5; D tentatively fits TRBD1 or TRBD2 (5 bases each). In germline, CDR1 is LNHNV, CDR2 YYDKDF (reference sequence). CDR3 length: 13 amino acids. With 10 bases removed from V and 0 bases from J, the gap between germline ends came to 12 bases. CDR3 protein: CASRDGHQETQYF. The CDR3 coding sequence is TGTGCCAGCCGGGACGGACACCAAGAGACCCAGTACTTC.

The chain recombines TRBV5-1 with TRBJ2-7, with D possibly matching TRBD1 (6 bases). V lost 4 bases, J lost 5 bases, and 10 bases lay in between. The CDR3 is made up of 12 amino acids. The germline gives CDR1 SGHRS, CDR2 YFSETQ. In DNA form, the CDR3 reads TGCGCCAGCAGCCCTGGGGACAACGAGCAGTACTTC. It translates to CASSPGDNEQYF. Using reference TRBV5-1 and TRBJ2-7 for the parts outside the CDR3, the full variable domain is KAGVTQTPRYLIKTRGQQVTLSCSPISGHRSVSWYQQTPGQGLQFLFEYFSETQRNKGNFPGRFSGRQFSNSRSEMNVSTLELGDSALYLCASSPGDNEQYFGPGTRLTVT.

This clonotype was seen ten or more times. J is TRBJ1-5 and V is TRBV27, with D tentatively TRBD1 (5 bases). Germline V gene lookup returns CDR1 MNHEY and CDR2 SMNVEV (reference sequence). V lost 0 bases and J lost 1, with 13 bases in between. The CDR3 length is 17 residues. The CDR3 sequence: CASSLSGGTVSNQPQHF. The CDR3, as DNA: TGTGCCAGCAGTTTATCGGGGGGGACGGTCAGCAATCAGCCCCAGCATTTT.

This clonotype was observed a few times. In DNA form, the CDR3 reads TGCGCCAGCAGCTGGAGGACCGGCTCCTATAATTCACCCCTCCACTTT. Translation gives CASSWRTGSYNSPLHF. This sequence joins TRBV5-1 and TRBJ1-6; D gene uncertain. V was clipped by 3 bases and J by 0 bases, with 10 bases between them. The CDR3 spans 16 residues. The germline CDR1 and CDR2 sequences are SGHRS and YFSETQ.

This clonotype was observed a few times. The V and J genes are TRBV5-1 and TRBJ2-1; unclear D gene. The CDR3 totals 12 residues. V dropped 1 base and J dropped 6 bases, with 5 bases sitting between them. Looked up from germline, CDR1 is SGHRS and CDR2 is YFSETQ. DNA of the CDR3: TGCGCCAGCAGCTTGATCGCCAATGAGCAGTTCTTC. It codes for CASSLIANEQFF.

This clonotype showed up just a few times. J is TRBJ2-7 and V is TRBV10-3, with 7 nucleotides matching TRBD2. Germline V gives CDR1 ENHRY, CDR2 SYGVKD. V shed 2 bases and J 3 bases; nucleotides not matched to a gene: 1. CDR3 length equals 13 residues. The CDR3 protein is CAISEGGSYEQYF. DNA of the CDR3: TGTGCCATCAGTGAGGGCGGGAGCTACGAGCAGTACTTC.

V gene TRBV6-1 combines with J gene TRBJ1-5; maybe TRBD1 (6 bases). Trimming pared 6 bases from V and 0 bases from J, leaving 15 bases between. CDR3 length: 16 residues. The germline CDR1 and CDR2 sequences are MNHNS and SASEGT. The CDR3 nucleotides are TGTGCCAGCAGCTTGTACGCAGGGGATAGCAATCAGCCCCAGCATTTT. It encodes CASSLYAGDSNQPQHF.